This T cell receptor beta chain was recovered during a study of T cells in tumors after PD-1 blockade. Turning to the study itself: Patients had no prior checkpoint blockade, systemic immunosuppressants, or anti-cancer therapy within 4 weeks. During anti-PD-1 treatment, some patients continued daily vismodegib 150 mg. Treatment was either pembrolizumab 200 mg every 3 weeks or cemiplimab 350 mg every 2 weeks.

Clones were sequenced by immunoSEQ multiplex PCR, and TCRdb holds only the in-frame ones, with some missing. Of 60,000 to 65,000 clones listed, around 67% are singletons. Sequenced here: PBMCs, sampled after anti-PD-1 treatment. This TCR was recovered from a human donor with basal cell carcinoma.

This CDR3 is CASSSRRNNEQFF. The CDR3 region has the DNA TGTGCCAGCTCCTCGAGGAGAAACAATGAGCAGTTCTTC. The rearrangement joins TRBV27 to TRBJ2-1; D is uncertain. This CDR3 has 13 residues. Germline V gene data show CDR1 as MNHEY and CDR2 as SMNVEV (reference sequence). The V gene lost 8 bases and the J gene lost 5 bases, with 13 bases spanning the gap.